The source of this TCR beta chain is a study of Graves' ophthalmopathy and Graves' hyperthyroidism. From germline, CDR1 is MGHRA and CDR2 YSYEKL. CDR3 length equals 14 residues. Trimming took 1 base from V and 1 from J, leaving 8 bases between them. The study amplified TCR beta CDR3 regions using RNA transcripts. HTBI primers served in a first-round RT-PCR, which a second-round multiplex PCR followed. TCRdb re-analysed the multiplex PCR reads in MiXCR, keeping a single row per CDR3 protein. The sample lists some 380,000 distinct CDR3 sequences; approximately 15% were seen once. A note on this clonotype: The antigen is undetermined.

Overall study results and limits: Classification of ophthalmopathy versus stable hyperthyroidism by a 13-signature model yielded about 90% sensitivity and around 76% specificity. Clonotypes were expanded in thyroid at above 0.001 frequency, and most also appeared in blood.

V and J are TRBV4-1 and TRBJ2-7; TRBD2 is a possible D gene (5 bases). Material: peripheral blood. This clonotype originated in a woman younger than 35 with stable Graves' hyperthyroidism. The DNA of the CDR3 is TGCGCCAGCAGCCAAGCGGGGTGGTCCTACGAGCAGTACTTC. This sequence encodes CASSQAGWSYEQYF.